A selection of T cell receptor beta chains follows, all from one sample in a study of CD8+ T cells in alopecia areata. Data came from immunoSEQ multiplex PCR; TCRdb stores just in-frame clones and leaves some out. The sample has roughly 250,000 clones, approximately 60% seen once. The sample was CD4+ T cells sorted from blood, taken around week 54, from a patient treated with tofacitinib. These receptors originate from a human donor with alopecia areata. The CDR3 runs from the conserved cysteine through the conserved F or W. Each record gives: D gene, J gene, clone size, V gene, CDR3 DNA, CDR3 protein. D genes are given only for firm matches. Clone size is shown for a subset of rows, as once, few, many or a class of expanded clone.

d_call: NA
j_call: TRBJ2-7
clone_size: NA
v_call: TRBV30
cdr3_nt: TGTGCCTGGAGTGGGTCCTACGAGCAGTACTTC
cdr3_aa: CAWSGSYEQYF

d_call: NA
j_call: TRBJ2-4
clone_size: few
v_call: TRBV19
cdr3_nt: TGTGCCAGTAGTATAGGTGCAGGGGAGGCGAACATTCAGTACTTC
cdr3_aa: CASSIGAGEANIQYF

d_call: NA
j_call: TRBJ2-4
clone_size: NA
v_call: TRBV5-1
cdr3_nt: TGCGCCAGCAGCTTAGACACAGCCAAAAACATTCAGTACTTC
cdr3_aa: CASSLDTAKNIQYF

d_call: TRBD2
j_call: TRBJ2-3
clone_size: few
v_call: TRBV6-6
cdr3_nt: TGTGCCAGCAGTTACCGGCGGGGGGGCACAGATACGCAGTATTTT
cdr3_aa: CASSYRRGGTDTQYF

d_call: NA
j_call: TRBJ1-2
clone_size: once
v_call: TRBV28
cdr3_nt: TGTGCCAGCACCACACTGCAGGGGCCGGGCGGCTACACCTTC
cdr3_aa: CASTTLQGPGGYTF

d_call: NA
j_call: TRBJ2-5
clone_size: NA
v_call: TRBV7-6
cdr3_nt: TGTGCCAGCAGCCCCGATTTAGGGGCCCAAGAGACCCAGTACTTC
cdr3_aa: CASSPDLGAQETQYF

d_call: NA
j_call: TRBJ1-2
clone_size: NA
v_call: TRBV9
cdr3_nt: TGTGCCAGCAGCGCCCCGGACAGTAATGGCTACACCTTC
cdr3_aa: CASSAPDSNGYTF

d_call: NA
j_call: TRBJ1-6
clone_size: few
v_call: TRBV7-3
cdr3_nt: TGTGCCAGCAGCTTCCAGTCCCGTTCACCCCTCCACTTT
cdr3_aa: CASSFQSRSPLHF

d_call: NA
j_call: TRBJ2-5
clone_size: NA
v_call: TRBV15
cdr3_nt: TGTGCCACCAGCCCTACCAGGGATCGGTCCCAGTACTTC
cdr3_aa: CATSPTRDRSQYF

d_call: NA
j_call: TRBJ2-6
clone_size: NA
v_call: TRBV27
cdr3_nt: TGTGCCAGCAGTTCACCTACGGGGGCCAACGTCCTGACTTTC
cdr3_aa: CASSSPTGANVLTF

d_call: NA
j_call: TRBJ1-1
clone_size: NA
v_call: TRBV5-1
cdr3_nt: TGCGCCAGCAGCTTGGCAGCGAACACTGAAGCTTTCTTT
cdr3_aa: CASSLAANTEAFF

d_call: NA
j_call: TRBJ2-7
clone_size: NA
v_call: TRBV6-5
cdr3_nt: TGTGCCAGCAGTTACTCGGCGGTTCCGGGCTACGAGCAGTACTTC
cdr3_aa: CASSYSAVPGYEQYF

d_call: NA
j_call: TRBJ1-4
clone_size: many
v_call: TRBV4-3
cdr3_nt: TGCGCCAGCAGCAGAGGCCGGGTGGCTAATGAAAAACTGTTTTTT
cdr3_aa: CASSRGRVANEKLFF

d_call: NA
j_call: TRBJ2-5
clone_size: NA
v_call: TRBV29-1
cdr3_nt: TGCAGCGTTGGACGTAGTCAAGAGACCCAGTACTTC
cdr3_aa: CSVGRSQETQYF

d_call: TRBD1
j_call: TRBJ2-2
clone_size: NA
v_call: TRBV4-2
cdr3_nt: TGTGCCAGCAGCCAGGACAGGGGGCAGGGCGGGGAGCTGTTTTTT
cdr3_aa: CASSQDRGQGGELFF

d_call: NA
j_call: TRBJ2-3
clone_size: NA
v_call: TRBV27
cdr3_nt: TGTGCCAGCGGTACAGGTGGCACAGATACGCAGTATTTT
cdr3_aa: CASGTGGTDTQYF

d_call: NA
j_call: TRBJ2-5
clone_size: few
v_call: TRBV29-1
cdr3_nt: TGCAGCGTTGAAGGGGGCTCCGGGGAGACCCAGTACTTC
cdr3_aa: CSVEGGSGETQYF

d_call: NA
j_call: TRBJ1-1
clone_size: NA
v_call: TRBV6-6
cdr3_nt: TGTGCCAGCCGAGGGGACCAAAATGAAGCTTTCTTT
cdr3_aa: CASRGDQNEAFF

d_call: NA
j_call: TRBJ1-2
clone_size: NA
v_call: TRBV30
cdr3_nt: TGTGCCTGGAGTGTAGTATTAAGGGTCGGCGGCTACACCTTC
cdr3_aa: CAWSVVLRVGGYTF

d_call: NA
j_call: TRBJ2-1
clone_size: NA
v_call: TRBV7-9
cdr3_nt: TGTGCCAGCAGCTTGGTGGGGGCTGGTGAGCAGTTCTTC
cdr3_aa: CASSLVGAGEQFF

d_call: NA
j_call: TRBJ2-1
clone_size: few
v_call: TRBV18
cdr3_nt: TGTGCCAGCTCCCCAGACAATGAGCAGTTCTTC
cdr3_aa: CASSPDNEQFF

d_call: NA
j_call: TRBJ1-6
clone_size: NA
v_call: TRBV19
cdr3_nt: TGTGCCAGCGAGTCCGGGACCTATAATTCACCCCTCCACTTT
cdr3_aa: CASESGTYNSPLHF

d_call: NA
j_call: TRBJ2-6
clone_size: NA
v_call: TRBV29-1
cdr3_nt: TGCAGCGTGGACTCTGGGGCCAACGTCCTGACTTTC
cdr3_aa: CSVDSGANVLTF

d_call: NA
j_call: TRBJ1-4
clone_size: NA
v_call: TRBV5-6
cdr3_nt: TGTGCCAGCAACGTTAGGACCGCGGGGCGGCCGAATGAAAAACTGTTTTTT
cdr3_aa: CASNVRTAGRPNEKLFF

d_call: NA
j_call: TRBJ2-6
clone_size: NA
v_call: TRBV30
cdr3_nt: TGTGCCTGGAGTGCCGGGGGCGCTGGGGCCAACGTCCTGACTTTC
cdr3_aa: CAWSAGGAGANVLTF

d_call: NA
j_call: TRBJ2-1
clone_size: NA
v_call: TRBV6-4
cdr3_nt: TGTGCCAGCAGTGTCTCACCCAGCTCCTACAATGAGCAGTTCTTC
cdr3_aa: CASSVSPSSYNEQFF

d_call: NA
j_call: TRBJ2-7
clone_size: NA
v_call: TRBV5-1
cdr3_nt: TGCGCCAGCAGCTTCTTAGGACAGCCTACCTACGAGCAGTACTTC
cdr3_aa: CASSFLGQPTYEQYF

d_call: NA
j_call: TRBJ2-5
clone_size: NA
v_call: TRBV5-1
cdr3_nt: TGCGCCAGCAGCCCCCCCGGGGGGCTTGGGGAGACCCAGTACTTC
cdr3_aa: CASSPPGGLGETQYF

d_call: TRBD1
j_call: TRBJ1-6
clone_size: once
v_call: TRBV25-1
cdr3_nt: TGTGCCAGCAGAACGACAGGGGGGGATTCACCCCTCCACTTT
cdr3_aa: CASRTTGGDSPLHF

d_call: NA
j_call: TRBJ1-1
clone_size: few
v_call: TRBV4-2
cdr3_nt: TGTGCCAGCAGCCTCGGAGGTAAAAACACTGAAGCTTTCTTT
cdr3_aa: CASSLGGKNTEAFF

d_call: TRBD2
j_call: TRBJ2-5
clone_size: NA
v_call: TRBV28
cdr3_nt: TGTGCCAGCAGTTTCGGGCGGGGGGGCCGAGAGACCCAGTACTTC
cdr3_aa: CASSFGRGGRETQYF

d_call: TRBD2
j_call: TRBJ2-7
clone_size: NA
v_call: TRBV27
cdr3_nt: TGTGCCAGCAGTTTATCGATTGTAGGACTAGCACGGGGCGAGCAGTACTTC
cdr3_aa: CASSLSIVGLARGEQYF

d_call: TRBD1
j_call: TRBJ1-2
clone_size: NA
v_call: TRBV30
cdr3_nt: TGTGCCTGGACCAGAACAGGGGAAAGGAACTATGGCTACACCTTC
cdr3_aa: CAWTRTGERNYGYTF

d_call: NA
j_call: TRBJ1-1
clone_size: NA
v_call: TRBV9
cdr3_nt: TGTGCCAGCAGCGGACAGAACACTGAAGCTTTCTTT
cdr3_aa: CASSGQNTEAFF

d_call: NA
j_call: TRBJ1-2
clone_size: once
v_call: TRBV18
cdr3_nt: TGTGCCAGCTCGCCGACCGCTAACTATGGCTACACCTTC
cdr3_aa: CASSPTANYGYTF

d_call: NA
j_call: TRBJ1-2
clone_size: NA
v_call: TRBV30
cdr3_nt: TGTGCCTGGACCGTAGGGGGTGGCTACACCTTC
cdr3_aa: CAWTVGGGYTF

d_call: NA
j_call: TRBJ2-5
clone_size: NA
v_call: TRBV29-1
cdr3_nt: TGCAGCGTTGCCCCAAGGGGGGTCCAAGAGACCCAGTACTTC
cdr3_aa: CSVAPRGVQETQYF

d_call: NA
j_call: TRBJ2-3
clone_size: NA
v_call: TRBV4-1
cdr3_nt: TGCGCCAGCAGCCAAGACGGTTCAGCTAGCACAGATACGCAGTATTTT
cdr3_aa: CASSQDGSASTDTQYF

d_call: TRBD1
j_call: TRBJ2-7
clone_size: NA
v_call: TRBV29-1
cdr3_nt: TGCAGCGTTGAAGGGGGACAGGGGCCGACCTACGAGCAGTACTTC
cdr3_aa: CSVEGGQGPTYEQYF

d_call: NA
j_call: TRBJ2-7
clone_size: many
v_call: TRBV5-5
cdr3_nt: TGTGCCAGCAGCTTAGTGGGGAACGAGCAGTACTTC
cdr3_aa: CASSLVGNEQYF

d_call: NA
j_call: TRBJ2-4
clone_size: NA
v_call: TRBV5-1
cdr3_nt: TGCGCCAGCAGCTCCCAGGGGGGGATTCAGTACTTC
cdr3_aa: CASSSQGGIQYF

d_call: NA
j_call: TRBJ2-5
clone_size: few
v_call: TRBV29-1
cdr3_nt: TGCAGCGCCGAGGGGTTCCAAGAGACCCAGTACTTC
cdr3_aa: CSAEGFQETQYF

d_call: NA
j_call: TRBJ2-2
clone_size: NA
v_call: TRBV29-1
cdr3_nt: TGCAGCGTTGCGCAGGGTGTAGCCGGGGAGCTGTTTTTT
cdr3_aa: CSVAQGVAGELFF

d_call: NA
j_call: TRBJ1-5
clone_size: NA
v_call: TRBV6-6
cdr3_nt: TGTGCCAGCAGTTTGGGTTTCCAGGGAAATCAGCCCCAGCATTTT
cdr3_aa: CASSLGFQGNQPQHF

d_call: NA
j_call: TRBJ1-6
clone_size: NA
v_call: TRBV9
cdr3_nt: TGTGCCAGCAGCGTATCAAGAGCTGGAAATTCACCCCTCCACTTT
cdr3_aa: CASSVSRAGNSPLHF

d_call: NA
j_call: TRBJ2-3
clone_size: NA
v_call: TRBV5-4
cdr3_nt: TGTGCCAGCAGTCTGGACAGTCAGGCAAATACGCAGTATTTT
cdr3_aa: CASSLDSQANTQYF

d_call: NA
j_call: TRBJ2-3
clone_size: NA
v_call: TRBV15
cdr3_nt: TGTGCCACCAGCAACACCATAAGCACAGATACGCAGTATTTT
cdr3_aa: CATSNTISTDTQYF

d_call: NA
j_call: TRBJ1-1
clone_size: NA
v_call: TRBV18
cdr3_nt: TGTGCCAGCTCACCGGGGGACACTGAAGCTTTCTTT
cdr3_aa: CASSPGDTEAFF

d_call: NA
j_call: TRBJ1-2
clone_size: NA
v_call: TRBV2
cdr3_nt: TGTGCCAGCAGTGAAGCTAGCGGGAGGGACTATGGCTACACCTTC
cdr3_aa: CASSEASGRDYGYTF

d_call: NA
j_call: TRBJ2-1
clone_size: NA
v_call: TRBV5-1
cdr3_nt: TGCGCCAGCAGCTTGGCACAGGGTTTCTACAATGAGCAGTTCTTC
cdr3_aa: CASSLAQGFYNEQFF

d_call: NA
j_call: TRBJ2-1
clone_size: NA
v_call: TRBV20-1
cdr3_nt: TGCAGTGCCACCGGGCAACATGAGCAGTTCTTC
cdr3_aa: CSATGQHEQFF

d_call: TRBD2
j_call: TRBJ2-4
clone_size: NA
v_call: TRBV4-1
cdr3_nt: TGCGCCAGCAGCCAAGATGGGGGAGGGGCGGCGACTCCCAACATTCAGTACTTC
cdr3_aa: CASSQDGGGAATPNIQYF

d_call: NA
j_call: TRBJ2-1
clone_size: few
v_call: TRBV18
cdr3_nt: TGTGCCAGCTCACCACCCGGGAGCTCCTACAATGAGCAGTTCTTC
cdr3_aa: CASSPPGSSYNEQFF

d_call: NA
j_call: TRBJ1-1
clone_size: NA
v_call: TRBV30
cdr3_nt: TGTGCCTGGAGCAACGTCCGTGGGGACACTGAAGCTTTCTTT
cdr3_aa: CAWSNVRGDTEAFF

d_call: NA
j_call: TRBJ1-4
clone_size: NA
v_call: TRBV30
cdr3_nt: TGTGCCTGGAGTGCTAGGGTGGGGGAAAAACTGTTTTTT
cdr3_aa: CAWSARVGEKLFF

d_call: NA
j_call: TRBJ1-1
clone_size: NA
v_call: TRBV6-5
cdr3_nt: TGTGCCAGCAGTTCACAGCTTCCGAACACTGAAGCTTTCTTT
cdr3_aa: CASSSQLPNTEAFF

d_call: NA
j_call: TRBJ2-5
clone_size: NA
v_call: TRBV27
cdr3_nt: TGTGCCAGCCAATTATATGGGGCCAGAGCCCAAGAGACCCAGTACTTC
cdr3_aa: CASQLYGARAQETQYF

d_call: TRBD2
j_call: TRBJ2-7
clone_size: NA
v_call: TRBV29-1
cdr3_nt: TGCAGCGTTGAAGGACTAGCGGGGGGCCTCAGGAACGAGCAGTACTTC
cdr3_aa: CSVEGLAGGLRNEQYF

d_call: NA
j_call: TRBJ1-1
clone_size: NA
v_call: TRBV29-1
cdr3_nt: TGCAGCGTTGAATGGTTAGGGGACGGGGACACTGAAGCTTTCTTT
cdr3_aa: CSVEWLGDGDTEAFF

d_call: TRBD1
j_call: TRBJ2-6
clone_size: few
v_call: TRBV27
cdr3_nt: TGTGCCAGCAGTACAGGGGTATACGGGGCCAACGTCCTGACTTTC
cdr3_aa: CASSTGVYGANVLTF